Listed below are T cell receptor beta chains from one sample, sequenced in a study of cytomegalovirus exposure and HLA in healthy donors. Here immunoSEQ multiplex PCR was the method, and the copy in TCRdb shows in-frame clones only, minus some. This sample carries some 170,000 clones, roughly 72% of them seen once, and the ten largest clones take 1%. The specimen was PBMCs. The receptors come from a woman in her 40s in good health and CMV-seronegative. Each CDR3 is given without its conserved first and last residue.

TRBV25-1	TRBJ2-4	ASSLASGDIQY
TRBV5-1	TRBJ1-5	ASSLEGVNSNQPQH
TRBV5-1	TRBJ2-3	ASTPTSGRAGDTQY
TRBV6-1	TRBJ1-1	ASSQDRNTEAF
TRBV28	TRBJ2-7	ASSLTGVGEQY
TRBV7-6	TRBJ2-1	ASSLLSGPTYNEQF
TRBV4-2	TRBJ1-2	ASSQDGTDYGYT
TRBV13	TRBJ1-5	ASSLGLNQPQH
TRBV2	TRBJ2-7	ASSLYYEQY
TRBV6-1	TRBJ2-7	ASSGRDSYEQY
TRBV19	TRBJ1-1	ASTPGWGLLTEAF
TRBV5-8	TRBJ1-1	ASSLRAGEAF
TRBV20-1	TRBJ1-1	SAPEGTEAF
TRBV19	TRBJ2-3	ASTRTSGSTDTQY
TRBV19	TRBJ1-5	ASSIRVTGGGNQPQH
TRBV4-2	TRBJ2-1	ASSQDEFATGNEQF
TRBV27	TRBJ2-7	ASSLTSGVSYEQY
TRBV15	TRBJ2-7	ATSRPGLAGGLGGSYEQY
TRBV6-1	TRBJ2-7	ACRLDREVSYEQY
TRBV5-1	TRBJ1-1	ASSLGSGGTEAF
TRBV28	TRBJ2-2	ASSFTGTSLSGELF
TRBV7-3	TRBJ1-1	ASSLGGGMNTEAF
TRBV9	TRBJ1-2	ASSVDPENYGYT
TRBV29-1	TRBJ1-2	SVAVGNYGYT
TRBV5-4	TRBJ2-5	ASSLKTGGPLQETQY
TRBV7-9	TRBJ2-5	ASSLSRNQETQY
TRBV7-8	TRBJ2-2	ASSLTGANTGELF
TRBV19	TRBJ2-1	ASIRQGAPNEQF
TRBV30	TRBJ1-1	AWSRQGASTEAF
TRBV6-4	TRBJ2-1	ASSEGLAESNEQF
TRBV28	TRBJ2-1	ASSPHAGVNEQF
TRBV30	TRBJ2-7	AWDRDSYEQY
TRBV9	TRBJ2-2	ASSGSPGHNTGELF
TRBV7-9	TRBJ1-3	ASSLVGTGRNTIY
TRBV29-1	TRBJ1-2	SVVLSTYGYT
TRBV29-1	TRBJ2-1	SVRGTSGSNEQF
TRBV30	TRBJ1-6	ACQQSVSTGANSPLH
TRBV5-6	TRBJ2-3	ASSLRGQPSTDTQY
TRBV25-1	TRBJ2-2	ASSEGRSTGELF
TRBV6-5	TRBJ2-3	ASSIREPYTDTQY
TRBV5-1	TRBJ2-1	ASSFASRSGTSYNEQF
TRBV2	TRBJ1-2	ASSRDSNYGYT
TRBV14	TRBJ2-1	ASSQDGDYRTYNEQF
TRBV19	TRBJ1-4	ASRRQGATNEKLF
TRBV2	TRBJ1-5	ASSDDRGGNQPQH
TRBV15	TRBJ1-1	ATSGGTVQTEAF
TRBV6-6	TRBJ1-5	ASSAGTRNQPQH
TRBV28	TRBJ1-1	ASSQLRVGTEPGTEAF
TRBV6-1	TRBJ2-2	ASSRIQGTGELF
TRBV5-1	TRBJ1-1	ASSLEGANTEAF
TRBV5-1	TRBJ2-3	ASSFQGASTDTQY
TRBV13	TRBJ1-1	ASSLESDRAVVAEAF
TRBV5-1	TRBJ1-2	ASSFGQGRGYT
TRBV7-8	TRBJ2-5	ASSLGGQETQY